The entry below gives a single T cell receptor (beta chain) sequence along with its context. The sample belongs to a study of Ad26.COV2.S vaccination and SARS-CoV-2 variants. TCRdb keeps only in-frame clones here, not all; method: immunoSEQ multiplex PCR. Of roughly 300,000 clones listed, about 86% are singletons. After removal of 4 bases from V and 2 bases from J, the junction contained 5 bases not matched to a gene. The CDR3 consists of 15 residues. CDR1 SGHRS and CDR2 YFSETQ come from the germline V gene. Sample treatment: some 20 received Ad26.COV2.S at low or high dose, single or two shots; 5 received placebo; per-sample allocation not given. Sampling took place 63 days after the first vaccine or placebo injection.

The sample was peripheral blood, taken in a trial of Ad26.COV2.S vaccine versus placebo. This receptor was obtained from a person between 18 and 65 years old who received the Ad26.COV2.S COVID-19 vaccine or a placebo. This chain joins TRBV5-1 and TRBJ2-7; TRBD1 aligns across 11 bases. CDR3 residues: CASSVDRGPAYEQYF. CDR3 bases: TGCGCCAGCAGCGTGGACAGGGGGCCAGCCTACGAGCAGTACTTC.